The 3 T cell receptor beta chains below were found in one sample sequenced in a study of blood T cell repertoires in COVID-19. Measured with immunoSEQ multiplex PCR; TCRdb has only the in-frame clones, and not every one. This sample carries 210,000 or so clones, about 85% of them seen once, and the ten largest clones take around 21%. The sample was peripheral blood. The receptors shown here come from a human donor in a cohort sampled during active COVID-19.

This chain connects TRBV14 to TRBJ2-2; D is unclear. Germline V lookup: CDR1 SGHDN, CDR2 FVKESK. The CDR3 contains 14 residues. Trimming shortened V by 4 bases and J by 4 bases, and 10 bases separated the two germline ends. In nucleotides, the CDR3 is TGTGCCAGCAGCCCCCGACTTGTCACCGGGGAGCTGTTTTTT. As protein: CASSPRLVTGELFF.

This clone has at least ten counts. CDR3 loop: CASSLSPVNTEAFF. CDR3 nucleotides: TGTGCCAGCAGCCTTAGTCCGGTGAACACTGAAGCTTTCTTT. The chain carries TRBV3-1 (or the pseudogene TRBV3-2) and TRBJ1-1; no reliable D call. The V gene's germline CDR1 is LGHDT and CDR2 YNNKEL (reference sequence). CDR3 length: 14 residues. V lost 4 bases and J lost 0, with 9 bases in between.

The rearrangement joins TRBV6-5 to TRBJ2-3, with 9 bases that match TRBD1. The ends lost 7 bases at V and 4 bases at J; junction bases unmatched: 6. The CDR3 runs to 14 residues. Per germline, CDR1 MNHEY and CDR2 SVGAGI. The CDR3 nucleotides are TGTGCCAGCACGACAGGGGGTCTACCAGATACGCAGTATTTT. Amino acid sequence: CASTTGGLPDTQYF.